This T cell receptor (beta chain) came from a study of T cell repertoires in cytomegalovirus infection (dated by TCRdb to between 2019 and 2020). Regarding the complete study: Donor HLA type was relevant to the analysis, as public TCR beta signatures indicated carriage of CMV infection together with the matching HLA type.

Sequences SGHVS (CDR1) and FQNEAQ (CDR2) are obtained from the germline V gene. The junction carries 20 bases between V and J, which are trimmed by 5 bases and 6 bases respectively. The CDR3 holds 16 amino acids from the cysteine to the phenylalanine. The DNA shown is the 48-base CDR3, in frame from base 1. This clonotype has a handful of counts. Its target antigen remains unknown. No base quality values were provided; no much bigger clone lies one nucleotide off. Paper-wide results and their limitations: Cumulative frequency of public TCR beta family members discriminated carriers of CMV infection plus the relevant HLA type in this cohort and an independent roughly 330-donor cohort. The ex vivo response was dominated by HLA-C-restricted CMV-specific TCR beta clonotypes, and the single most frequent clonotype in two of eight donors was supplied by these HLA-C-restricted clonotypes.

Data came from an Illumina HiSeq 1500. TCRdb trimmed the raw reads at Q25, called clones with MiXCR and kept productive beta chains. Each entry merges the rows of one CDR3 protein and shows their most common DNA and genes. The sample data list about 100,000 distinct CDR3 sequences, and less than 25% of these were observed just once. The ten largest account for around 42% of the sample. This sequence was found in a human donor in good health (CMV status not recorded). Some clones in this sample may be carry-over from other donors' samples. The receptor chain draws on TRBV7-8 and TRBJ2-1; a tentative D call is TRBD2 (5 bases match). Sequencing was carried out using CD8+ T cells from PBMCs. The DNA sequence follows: TGTGCCAGCAGCATCGGAACTAGTGCCTCTTTCAATGAGCAGTTCTTC. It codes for CASSIGTSASFNEQFF.